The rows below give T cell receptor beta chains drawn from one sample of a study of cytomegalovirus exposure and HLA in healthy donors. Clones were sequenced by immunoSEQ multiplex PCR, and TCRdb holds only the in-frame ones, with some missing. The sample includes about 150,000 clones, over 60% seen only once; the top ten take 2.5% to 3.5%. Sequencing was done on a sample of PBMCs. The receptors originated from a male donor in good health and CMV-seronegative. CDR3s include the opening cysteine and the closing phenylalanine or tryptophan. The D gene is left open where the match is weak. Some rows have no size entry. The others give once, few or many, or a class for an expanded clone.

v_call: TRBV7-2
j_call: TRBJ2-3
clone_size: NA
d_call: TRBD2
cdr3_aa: CASSLAGTSGRADTQYF

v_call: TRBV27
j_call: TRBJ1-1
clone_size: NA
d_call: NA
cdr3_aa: CASTPRALGPAGTEAFF

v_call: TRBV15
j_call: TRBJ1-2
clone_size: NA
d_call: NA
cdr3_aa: CATSPGGVPNYGYTF

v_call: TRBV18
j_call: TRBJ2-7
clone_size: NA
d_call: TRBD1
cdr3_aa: CASSPLRTGSTYEQYF

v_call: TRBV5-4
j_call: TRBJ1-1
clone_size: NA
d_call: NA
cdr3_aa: CASSLDRVTEAFF

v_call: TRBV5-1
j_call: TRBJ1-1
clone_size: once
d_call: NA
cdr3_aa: CASSLPQGPKEGNTEAFF

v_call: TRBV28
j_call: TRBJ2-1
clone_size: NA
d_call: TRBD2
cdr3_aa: CASSSSGTSHNEQFF

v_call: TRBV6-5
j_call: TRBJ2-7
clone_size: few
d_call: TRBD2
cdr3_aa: CASSYSSGAYEQYF

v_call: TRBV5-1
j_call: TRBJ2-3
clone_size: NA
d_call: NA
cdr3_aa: CASSAGQTDTQYF

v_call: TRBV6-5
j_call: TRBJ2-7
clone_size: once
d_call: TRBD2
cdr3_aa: CASSYSSGSGYEQYF

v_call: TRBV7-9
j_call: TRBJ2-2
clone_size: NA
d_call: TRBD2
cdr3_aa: CASSQRRASGVATGELFF

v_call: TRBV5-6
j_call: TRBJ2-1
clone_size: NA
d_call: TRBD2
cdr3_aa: CASSLVGGAYNEQFF

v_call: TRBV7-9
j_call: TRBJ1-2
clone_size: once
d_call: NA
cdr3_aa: CSSRGGDYGYTF

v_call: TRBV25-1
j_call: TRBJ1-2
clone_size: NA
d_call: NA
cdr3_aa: CATLGGNGYTF

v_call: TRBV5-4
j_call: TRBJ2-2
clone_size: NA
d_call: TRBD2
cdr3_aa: CASSRLAGSTGELFF

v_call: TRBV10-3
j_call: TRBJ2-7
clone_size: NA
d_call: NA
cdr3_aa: CAISETGPYEQYF

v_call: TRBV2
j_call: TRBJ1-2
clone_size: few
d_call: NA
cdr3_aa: CASSETGFGYTF

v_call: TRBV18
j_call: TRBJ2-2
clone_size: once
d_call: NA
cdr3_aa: CASSPLQGAGELFF

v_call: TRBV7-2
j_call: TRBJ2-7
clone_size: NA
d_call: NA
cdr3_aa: CASSPGTNTYEQYF

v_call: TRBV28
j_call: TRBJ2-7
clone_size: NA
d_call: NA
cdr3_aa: CASTTQTGITYEQYF

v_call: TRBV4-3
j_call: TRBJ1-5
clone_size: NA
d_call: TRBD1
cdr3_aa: CASSLYRGTQPQHF

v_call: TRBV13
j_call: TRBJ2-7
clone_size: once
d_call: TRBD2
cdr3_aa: CASSSRLAGVYEQYF

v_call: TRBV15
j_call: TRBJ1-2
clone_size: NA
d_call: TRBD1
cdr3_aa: CATSRDLGTGGYGYTF

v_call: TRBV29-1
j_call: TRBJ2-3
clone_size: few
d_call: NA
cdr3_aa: CSVEGSTDTQYF

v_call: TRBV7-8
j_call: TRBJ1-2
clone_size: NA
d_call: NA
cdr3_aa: CASSFGRDGYTF

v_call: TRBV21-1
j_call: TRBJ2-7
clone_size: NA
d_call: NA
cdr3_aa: CAPAGGCGTGSYEQYF

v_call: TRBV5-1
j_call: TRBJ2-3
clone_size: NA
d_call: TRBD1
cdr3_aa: CASSRDRASTDTQYF

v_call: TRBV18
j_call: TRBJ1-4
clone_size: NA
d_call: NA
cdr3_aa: CASSPLVDTGNEKLFF

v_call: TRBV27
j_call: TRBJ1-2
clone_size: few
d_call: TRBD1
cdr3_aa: CASSPFGTGDPYGYTF

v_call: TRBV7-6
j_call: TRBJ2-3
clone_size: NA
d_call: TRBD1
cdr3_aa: CASSPRQGRTDTQYF

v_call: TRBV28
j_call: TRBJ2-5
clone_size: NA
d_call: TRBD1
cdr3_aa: CASSTPGQRLTQETQYF

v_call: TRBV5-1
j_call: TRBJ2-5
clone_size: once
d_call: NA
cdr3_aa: CASSPGTSLETQYF

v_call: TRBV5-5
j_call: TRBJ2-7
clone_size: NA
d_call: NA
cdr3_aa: CASSLAWESEQYF

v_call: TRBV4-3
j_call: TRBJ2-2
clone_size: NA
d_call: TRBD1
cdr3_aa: CASSQPGTVVVNTGELFF

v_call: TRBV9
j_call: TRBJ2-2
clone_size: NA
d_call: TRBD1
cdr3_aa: CASSSTGGITGELFF

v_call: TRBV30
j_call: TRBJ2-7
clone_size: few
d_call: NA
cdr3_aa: CAWSPINNRPAYEQYF

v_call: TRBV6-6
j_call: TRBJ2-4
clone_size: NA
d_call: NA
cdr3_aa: CASSPGLGKNIQYF